The clone carrying this T cell receptor beta chain was seen ten or more times. Its target is unknown. The source of the sample is a study of T-cell reconstitution after alpha-beta-depleted transplantation in children. The study, taken as a whole, reports: When one year had passed after transplant, most T-cell counts and diversity came from newly produced T cells.

This sample's TCRbeta library carried unique molecular identifier barcodes. A single record per CDR3 protein comes from TCRdb applying MiXCR to the PCR reads. The table shows about 170,000 distinct CDR3 sequences, with over 8.5% occurring only once. The source is a boy under 10 years old with acute myeloid leukemia, due to receive a stem cell transplant. The specimen comprised PBMCs, sampled before TCRalphabeta/CD19-depleted stem cell transplant.

CDR3 nucleotide sequence: TGTGCCACCAGCAGAGTGGGAAGTAGCAATCAGCCCCAGCATTTT. This codes for CATSRVGSSNQPQHF. This chain joins TRBV15 and TRBJ1-5; D is undetermined. The CDR3 is 15 amino acids. Germline V lookup: CDR1 LNHNV, CDR2 YYDKDF (reference sequence). V lost 1 base and J lost 0, with 7 bases in between.